These 5 T cell receptor beta chains share one sample of origin, sequenced in a study of blood T cell repertoires in COVID-19. Data came from immunoSEQ multiplex PCR; TCRdb stores just in-frame clones and leaves some out. The sample holds roughly 90,000 clones, 86% seen once. Sequencing was carried out using peripheral blood. Receptors were obtained from a human donor in a cohort sampled during active COVID-19.

V gene TRBV19 combines with J gene TRBJ2-7; no clear D. Between the trimmed V and J ends, which lost 4 bases and 0 bases, there was a span of 7 bases. This CDR3 is 13 amino acids long. In germline, CDR1 is LNHDA, CDR2 SQIVND (reference sequence). This CDR3 is CASSSVHSYEQYF. Written as DNA, the CDR3 is TGTGCCAGTAGTAGCGTCCACTCCTACGAGCAGTACTTC.

This rearrangement joins TRBV24-1 to TRBJ2-1; 12 bases align to TRBD2. The CDR3 length is 17 residues. Germline assignment: CDR1 KGHDR and CDR2 SFDVKD. Losses at the gene ends were 4 bases for V and 8 bases for J; bases not matched to a gene: 11. As DNA, the CDR3 is TGTGCCACCAGTGACCAAAGGCGACTAGCGGGAGTCGATGAGCAGTTCTTC. This translates into CATSDQRRLAGVDEQFF.

In regard to this clone: The same CDR3 arises from other DNA sequences in this sample as well. This rearrangement joins TRBV4-3 to TRBJ1-6; the D gene is possibly TRBD1 (5 bases). The CDR3 has 17 amino acids. Germline CDR1 LGHNA, CDR2 YSLEER. The V gene lost 0 bases and the J gene lost 0 bases, with 9 bases spanning the gap. This CDR3 is CASSQDLGGSYNSPLHF. CDR3 in DNA: TGCGCCAGCAGCCAAGATCTCGGGGGCTCCTATAATTCACCCCTCCACTTT.

The count of this clone is one. The chain employs TRBV4-3 and TRBJ1-3, with TRBD1 identical over 9 bases. This CDR3 spans 16 amino acids. Looked up from germline, CDR1 is LGHNA and CDR2 is YSLEER. J was trimmed by 4 bases and V by 2 bases; bases with no gene match: 6. This CDR3 reads CASSQNRGQKGNTIYF. Written as DNA, the CDR3 is TGCGCCAGCAGCCAAAACAGGGGGCAAAAAGGAAACACCATATATTTT.

V usage is TRBV7-2 and J usage is TRBJ1-5; TRBD1 agrees at 8 bases. CDR3 length: 16 residues. V gave up 3 bases and J gave up 4 bases; unmatched junction bases: 8. Germline CDR1 reads SGHTA; CDR2 reads FQGNSA. The CDR3 loop is CASSFFAGGVNQPQHF. CDR3 coding DNA: TGTGCCAGCAGCTTTTTTGCAGGGGGCGTAAATCAGCCCCAGCATTTT.